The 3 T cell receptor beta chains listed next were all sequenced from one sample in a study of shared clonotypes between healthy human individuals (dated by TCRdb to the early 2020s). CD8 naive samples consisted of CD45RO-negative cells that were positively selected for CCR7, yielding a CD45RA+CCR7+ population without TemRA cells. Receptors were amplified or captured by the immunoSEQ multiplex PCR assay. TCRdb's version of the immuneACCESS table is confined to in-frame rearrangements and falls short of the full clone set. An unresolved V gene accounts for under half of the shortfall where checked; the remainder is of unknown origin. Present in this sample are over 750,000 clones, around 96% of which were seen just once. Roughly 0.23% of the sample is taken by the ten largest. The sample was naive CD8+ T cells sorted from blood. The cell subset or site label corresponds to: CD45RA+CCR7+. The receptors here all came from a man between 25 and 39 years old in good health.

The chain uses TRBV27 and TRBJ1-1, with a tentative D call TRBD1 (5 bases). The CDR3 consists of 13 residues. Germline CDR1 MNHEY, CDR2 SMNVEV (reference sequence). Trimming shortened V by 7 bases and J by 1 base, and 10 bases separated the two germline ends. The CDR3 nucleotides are TGTGCCAGCAACCAGGGCCCGAACACTGAAGCTTTCTTT. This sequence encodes CASNQGPNTEAFF.

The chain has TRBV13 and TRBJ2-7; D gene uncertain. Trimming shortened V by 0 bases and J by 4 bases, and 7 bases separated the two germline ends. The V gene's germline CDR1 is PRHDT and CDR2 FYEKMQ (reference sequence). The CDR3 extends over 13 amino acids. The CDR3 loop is CASSLGGDYEQYF. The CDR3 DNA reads TGTGCCAGCAGCTTAGGTGGGGATTACGAGCAGTACTTC.

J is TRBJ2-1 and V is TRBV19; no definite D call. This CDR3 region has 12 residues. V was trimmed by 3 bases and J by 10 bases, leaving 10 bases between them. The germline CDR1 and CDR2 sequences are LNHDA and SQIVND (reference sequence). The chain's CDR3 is CASSIGRNEQFF. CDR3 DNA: TGTGCCAGTAGTATCGGCCGTAACGAGCAGTTCTTC. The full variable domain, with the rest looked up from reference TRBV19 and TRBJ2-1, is DGGITQSPKYLFRKEGQNVTLSCEQNLNHDAMYWYRQDPGQGLRLIYYSQIVNDFQKGDIAEGYSVSREKKESFPLTVTSAQKNPTAFYLCASSIGRNEQFFGPGTRLTVL.